This record concerns one T cell receptor (beta chain) sequence. What it binds is not known. In the PCR, 60 Vbeta and 13 Jbeta primers were used. Libraries were prepared by immunoSEQ multiplex PCR; TCRdb keeps only in-frame clonotypes and omits some of them. This table holds about 140,000 clones, 60% to 80% found once. The germline gives CDR1 SSHAT, CDR2 FNYEAQ (reference sequence). The CDR3 contains 11 residues. The data are from a study of cytomegalovirus exposure and HLA in healthy donors. Across the whole study: Early released data had tens of millions of unique TCRs, all coming from HLA-typed donors. Points from the study as a whole: Later analysis suggested links between common viral pathogens and several top significant clusters. Across donors, presence/absence analyses took sequencing depth to be roughly uniform.

The specimen sequenced was PBMCs. The receptor was isolated from a male donor in good health and CMV-seronegative. V is TRBV7-7 and J is TRBJ1-5; no reliable D call. The CDR3 sequence is CAPPGNQPQHF. The CDR3, as DNA: TGTGCTCCCCCGGGGAATCAGCCCCAGCATTTT.